This note documents a single T cell receptor (beta chain) sequence. Generated by immunoSEQ multiplex PCR, the TCRdb table keeps only in-frame clones and is missing some. The sample shows about 68,000 clones, roughly nine tenths of them seen only once. This sample was included in a study of T cell changes during pregnancy in multiple sclerosis. Trimming cost V 2 bases and J 5 bases, with 13 bases left between them. The V gene's germline CDR1 is MNHNY and CDR2 SVGAGI (reference sequence). This CDR3 is 14 amino acids long. This chain uses TRBV6-6 with TRBJ2-7, with D tentatively TRBD1 (6 bases). The TCR comes from a female donor with multiple sclerosis, enrolled in a pregnancy study. This sample comprised peripheral blood, obtained in the second trimester of pregnancy. DNA of the CDR3: TGTGCCAGCAGTTACCGGGACACGCCTGACGAGCAGTACTTC. As protein: CASSYRDTPDEQYF.